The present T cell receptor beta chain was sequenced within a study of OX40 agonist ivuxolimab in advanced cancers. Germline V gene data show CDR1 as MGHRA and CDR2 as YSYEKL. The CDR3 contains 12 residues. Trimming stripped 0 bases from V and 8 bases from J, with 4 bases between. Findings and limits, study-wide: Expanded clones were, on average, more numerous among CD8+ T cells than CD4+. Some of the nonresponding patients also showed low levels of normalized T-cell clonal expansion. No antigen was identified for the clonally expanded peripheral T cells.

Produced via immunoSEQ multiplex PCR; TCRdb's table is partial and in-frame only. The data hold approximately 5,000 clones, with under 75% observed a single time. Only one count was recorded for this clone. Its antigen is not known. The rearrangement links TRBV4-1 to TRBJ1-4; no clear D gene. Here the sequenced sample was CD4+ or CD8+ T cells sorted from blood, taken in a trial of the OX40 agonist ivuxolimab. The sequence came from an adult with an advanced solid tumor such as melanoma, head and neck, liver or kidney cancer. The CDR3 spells CASSQDGEKLFF. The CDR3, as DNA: TGCGCCAGCAGCCAAGATGGGGAAAAACTGTTTTTT.